What follows are 14 T cell receptor beta chains derived from one specimen sequenced in a study of human T cells and chemical hapten exposure. A single record per CDR3 protein comes from TCRdb applying MiXCR to the RACE reads. This table has roughly 50,000 distinct CDR3 sequences, more than 9.5% appearing once. Specified time point: patch test 3, about 24 weeks after DPC sensitization. Treatment denoted: therapeutic diphenylcyclopropenone sensitization with weekly scalp DPC. The specimen was whole blood, collected in connection with sensitization to the hapten diphenylcyclopropenone (DPC). These receptors were taken from a woman in her 40s with alopecia areata. Some clones in this sample may be carry-over from other donors' samples.

This clonotype has a handful of counts. The V gene is TRBV12-3 or TRBV12-4, the J gene TRBJ1-1; D remains unclear. CDR3 size: 13 residues. The V and J ends lost 5 bases and 4 bases respectively, with 11 bases between them. CDR3 DNA sequence: TGTGCCAGCAGTATAAGTGAGGGCACTGAAGCTTTCTTT. Protein: CASSISEGTEAFF.

Ten or more counts support this clonotype. The rearrangement links TRBV6-5 to TRBJ2-7; 7 bases are a match to TRBD1. From germline, CDR1 is MNHEY and CDR2 SVGAGI. Trimming at V came to 0 bases and at J to 2 bases, leaving 1 base not matched to a gene. This CDR3 is 14 amino acids long. CDR3 amino acids: CASSYSGQTYEQYF. CDR3 bases: TGTGCCAGCAGTTACTCGGGACAGACCTACGAGCAGTACTTC.

Only a few counts were recorded for this clonotype. This chain joins TRBV2 and TRBJ2-2; no definite D call. V lost 8 bases and J 5 bases, leaving 9 bases between the germline ends. CDR3 length equals 12 residues. Germline assignment: CDR1 SNHLY and CDR2 FYNNEI. CDR3 protein: CASATLTGELFF. The CDR3 bases are TGTGCCAGCGCGACCCTAACCGGGGAGCTGTTTTTT.

This chain uses TRBV7-6 with TRBJ1-6, with TRBD1 identical over 11 bases. The CDR3 is 18 residues long. Trimming cost V 1 base and J 7 bases; bases outside gene matches: 9. Germline V gene data show CDR1 as SGHVS and CDR2 as FNYEAQ. Here the CDR3 DNA reads TGTGCCAGCAGCTTAGGGCCGCTGGACAGGGGGCTAAATTCACCCCTCCACTTT. It specifies CASSLGPLDRGLNSPLHF.

This clonotype has at least ten counts. The chain couples TRBV28 to TRBJ2-3, with TRBD1 matching over 10 bases. With 4 bases clipped from V and 4 bases from J, the junction kept 5 bases outside the gene matches. The germline V gene encodes CDR1 MDHEN and CDR2 SYDVKM. The CDR3 has 15 amino acids. In nucleotides, the CDR3 is TGTGCCAGCAGTTCGCCGGGACAGGGGTCAGATACGCAGTATTTT. Protein: CASSSPGQGSDTQYF. Based on the CDR3 plus reference TRBV28 and TRBJ2-3, the full variable domain is DVKVTQSSRYLVKRTGEKVFLECVQDMDHENMFWYRQDPGLGLRLIYFSYDVKMKEKGDIPEGYSVSREKKERFSLILESASTNQTSMYLCASSSPGQGSDTQYFGPGTRLTVL.

This clonotype was counted ten times or more. The genes are TRBV9 and TRBJ1-5; D not resolved. Germline CDR1 is SGDLS and CDR2 is YYNGEE. CDR3 length equals 13 residues. V lost 0 bases and J 5 bases, leaving 6 bases between the germline ends. The CDR3 protein is CASSVGKDQPQHF. In DNA, the CDR3 is TGTGCCAGCAGCGTAGGGAAGGATCAGCCCCAGCATTTT.

This clonotype came up a few times. The DNA of the CDR3 is TGTGCCAGCAGCGTGGGACAGGGGGCTGAAGAGACCCAGTACTTC. It specifies CASSVGQGAEETQYF. This rearrangement joins TRBV7-6 to TRBJ2-5; TRBD1 matches at 12 bases. V lost 5 bases, J lost 3 bases, and 4 bases stayed unmatched. This CDR3 is 15 amino acids long. CDR1 and CDR2 (germline): SGHVS, FNYEAQ.

There are a few counts of this clonotype. The rearrangement joins TRBV30 to TRBJ1-2, with D unclear. The ends were cut back, 1 base at V and 5 bases at J, with 5 bases in the middle. The germline V gene encodes CDR1 GTSNPN and CDR2 SVGIG (reference sequence). The CDR3 runs 11 residues. The CDR3 here is CAWSGTYGYTF. CDR3 in DNA: TGTGCCTGGAGTGGGACGTATGGCTACACCTTC.

This clonotype has a handful of counts. This chain links TRBV20-1 with TRBJ1-6; D is perhaps TRBD1 (5 bases). V was pared by 2 bases and J by 7 bases, with 15 bases between. This CDR3 spans 15 amino acids. In germline, CDR1 is DFQATT, CDR2 SNEGSKA (reference sequence). CDR3 nucleotides: TGCAGTGCTAGACCACAACGACAGAGAAATTCACCCCTCCACTTT. This translates into CSARPQRQRNSPLHF.

The chain links TRBV3-1 to TRBJ2-3, with 12 bases that match TRBD2. J gave up 1 base and V 4 bases, and 3 bases lay outside the gene matches. There are 16 residues in the CDR3. CDR1 is LGHDT, CDR2 YNNKEL, per germline (reference sequence). In nucleotides, the CDR3 is TGTGCCAGCAGCCCCTGGACTAGCGGGGGCACAGATACGCAGTATTTT. It specifies CASSPWTSGGTDTQYF.

This clonotype has at least ten counts. The chain uses TRBV29-1 and TRBJ2-3, with D hard to call. Germline CDR1 reads SQVTM; CDR2 reads ANQGSEA. V lost 4 bases, J lost 7 bases, and 12 bases lay in between. The CDR3 is 12 residues long. As DNA, the CDR3 is TGCAGCGTTGTGACCCCACCGTATACGCAGTATTTT. Amino acid sequence: CSVVTPPYTQYF.

The table lists this clonotype with many counts. The rearrangement links TRBV6-1 to TRBJ2-7; 10 nucleotides agree with TRBD1. In germline, CDR1 is MNHNS, CDR2 SASEGT. J lost 4 bases, V lost 7 bases, and 7 bases had no gene match. This CDR3 region has 14 residues. CDR3 DNA sequence: TGTGCCAGCATCAAGCCGGGACAGGGGTACGAGCAGTACTTC. Translated, it gives CASIKPGQGYEQYF.

This clonotype has ten or more counts. The chain uses TRBV12-3 or TRBV12-4 and TRBJ2-1; 8 bases line up with TRBD2. The CDR3 consists of 16 residues. Trimming cost V 5 bases and J 6 bases; bases outside gene matches: 12. CDR3 nucleotide sequence: TGTGCCAGCAGTCCCGGCAGGGGTAGCGGGGTCAATGAGCAGTTCTTC. Amino acid sequence: CASSPGRGSGVNEQFF.

Comments on this clonotype: A much larger clone is a single base away; this may be a read error. The rearrangement links TRBV7-9 to TRBJ2-2, with D unresolved. V lost 5 bases to trimming and J lost 3 bases, with 4 bases between them. This CDR3 has 12 amino acids. CDR1 is SEHNR, CDR2 FQNEAQ, per germline (reference sequence). The CDR3 is CASSQDTGELFF. The DNA for the CDR3 is TGTGCCAGCAGCCAGGACACCGGGGAGCTGTTTTTT.